Listed here is a single T cell receptor (beta chain). The antigen is not known. The trim removed 0 bases at V and 1 base at J, leaving 4 bases unmatched. The germline gives CDR1 SGHNT, CDR2 YYREEE (reference sequence). The CDR3 is 16 amino acids. These data originate in a study of cytomegalovirus exposure and HLA in healthy donors. The study's findings and limits: Among TCR beta chains, those listed as cytomegalovirus-associated numbered approximately 150.

The assay was immunoSEQ multiplex PCR, and TCRdb's table has in-frame clones only and misses some. The sample has 95,000 to 150,000 clones; around 86% are singletons. The chain carries TRBV5-4 and TRBJ2-4; 7 bases are shared with TRBD1. The TCR originated in a young woman in good health and CMV-seronegative. The sequenced material came from PBMCs. The CDR3 DNA reads as TGTGCCAGCAGCTTGGCGACAGGGTCGGCCAAAAACATTCAGTACTTC. Protein: CASSLATGSAKNIQYF.